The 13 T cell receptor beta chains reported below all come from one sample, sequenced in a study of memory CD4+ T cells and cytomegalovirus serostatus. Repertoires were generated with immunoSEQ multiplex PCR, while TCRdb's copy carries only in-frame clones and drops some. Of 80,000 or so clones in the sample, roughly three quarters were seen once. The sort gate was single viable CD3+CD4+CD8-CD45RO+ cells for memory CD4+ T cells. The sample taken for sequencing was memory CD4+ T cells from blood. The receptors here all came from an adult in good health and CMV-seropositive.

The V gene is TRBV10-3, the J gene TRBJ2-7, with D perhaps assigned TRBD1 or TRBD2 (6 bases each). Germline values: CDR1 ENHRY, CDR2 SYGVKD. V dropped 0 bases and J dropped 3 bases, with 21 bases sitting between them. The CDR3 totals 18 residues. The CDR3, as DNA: TGTGCCATCAGTGAGTCGGGGGCGGGACGACTGAGGCACTACGAGCAGTACGTC. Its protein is CAISESGAGRLRHYEQYV.

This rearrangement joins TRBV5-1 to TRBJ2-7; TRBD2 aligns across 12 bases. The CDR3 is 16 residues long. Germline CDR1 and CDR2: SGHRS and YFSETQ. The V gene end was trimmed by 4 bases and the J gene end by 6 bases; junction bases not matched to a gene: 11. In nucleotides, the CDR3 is TGCGCCAGCAGCCCTAGCGGGGGGGCCGCGTGGTCCGAGCAGTACTTC. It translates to CASSPSGGAAWSEQYF.

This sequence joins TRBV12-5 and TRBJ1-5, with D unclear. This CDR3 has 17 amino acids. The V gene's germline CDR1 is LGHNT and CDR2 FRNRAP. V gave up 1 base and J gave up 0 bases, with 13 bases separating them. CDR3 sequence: CASGLGFRLDSNQPQHF. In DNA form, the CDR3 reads TGTGCTAGTGGTTTGGGTTTTCGTTTGGATAGCAATCAGCCCCAGCATTTT.

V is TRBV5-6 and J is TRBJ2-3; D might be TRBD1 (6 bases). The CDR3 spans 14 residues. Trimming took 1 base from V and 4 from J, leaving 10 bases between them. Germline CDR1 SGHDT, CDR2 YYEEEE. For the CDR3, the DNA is TGTGCCAGCAGCTTGCAGGGGTGGTCAGATACGCAGTATTTT. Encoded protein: CASSLQGWSDTQYF.

For the CDR3, the DNA is TGTGCCTGGAAGCTGCAGGACGGGGAGACCCAGTACTTC. Protein product: CAWKLQDGETQYF. This chain joins TRBV30 and TRBJ2-5; D unclear. Trimming stripped 4 bases from V and 5 bases from J, with 14 bases between. The CDR3 contains 13 residues. Germline V gene lookup returns CDR1 GTSNPN and CDR2 SVGIG (reference sequence). The variable domain in full, completed from reference TRBV30 and TRBJ2-5, reads SQTIHQWPATLVQPVGSPLSLECTVEGTSNPNLYWYRQAAGRGLQLLFYSVGIGQISSEVPQNLSASRPQDRQFILSSKKLLLSDSGFYLCAWKLQDGETQYFGPGTRLLVL.

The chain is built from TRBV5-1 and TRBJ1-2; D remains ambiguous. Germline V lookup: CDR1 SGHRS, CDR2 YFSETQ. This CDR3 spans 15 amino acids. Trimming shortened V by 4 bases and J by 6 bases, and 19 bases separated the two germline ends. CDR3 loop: CASSHDNTGYDGYTF. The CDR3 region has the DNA TGCGCCAGCAGCCACGATAACACGGGGTACGATGGCTACACCTTC.

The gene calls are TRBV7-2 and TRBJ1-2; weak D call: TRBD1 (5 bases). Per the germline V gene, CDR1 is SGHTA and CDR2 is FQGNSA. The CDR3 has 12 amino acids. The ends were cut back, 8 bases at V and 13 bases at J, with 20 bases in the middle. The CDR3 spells CASGYTSGISTF. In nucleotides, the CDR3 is TGTGCCAGCGGGTATACGTCAGGGATCTCCACCTTC.

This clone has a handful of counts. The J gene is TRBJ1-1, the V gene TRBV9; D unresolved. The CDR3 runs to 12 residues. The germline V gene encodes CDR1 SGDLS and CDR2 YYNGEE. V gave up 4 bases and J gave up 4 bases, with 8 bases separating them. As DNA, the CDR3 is TGTGCCAGCAGCCCCCGGTCCACTGAAGCTTTCTTT. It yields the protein CASSPRSTEAFF.

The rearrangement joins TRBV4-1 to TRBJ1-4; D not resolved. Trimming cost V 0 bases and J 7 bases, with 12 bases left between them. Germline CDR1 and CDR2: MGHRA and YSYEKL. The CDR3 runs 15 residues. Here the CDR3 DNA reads TGCGCCAGCAGCCAAGAAGCACGGCGGTTTGAAAAACTGTTTTTT. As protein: CASSQEARRFEKLFF.

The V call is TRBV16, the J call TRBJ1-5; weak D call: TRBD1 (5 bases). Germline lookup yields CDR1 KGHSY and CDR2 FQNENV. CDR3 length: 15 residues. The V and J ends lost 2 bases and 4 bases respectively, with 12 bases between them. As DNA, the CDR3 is TGTGCCAGCAGCCAACCCGGGGGTAGAAATCAGCCCCAGCATTTT. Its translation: CASSQPGGRNQPQHF.

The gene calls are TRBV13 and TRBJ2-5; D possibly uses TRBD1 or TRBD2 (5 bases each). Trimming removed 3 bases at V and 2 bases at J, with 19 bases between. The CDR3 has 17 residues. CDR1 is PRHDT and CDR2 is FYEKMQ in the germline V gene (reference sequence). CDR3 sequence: CASSFRPRRDGQETQYF. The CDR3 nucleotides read TGTGCCAGCAGCTTTCGGCCCCGTCGGGACGGGCAAGAGACCCAGTACTTC. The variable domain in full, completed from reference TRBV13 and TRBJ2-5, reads AAGVIQSPRHLIKEKRETATLKCYPIPRHDTVYWYQQGPGQDPQFLISFYEKMQSDKGSIPDRFSAQQFSDYHSELNMSSLELGDSALYFCASSFRPRRDGQETQYFGPGTRLLVL.

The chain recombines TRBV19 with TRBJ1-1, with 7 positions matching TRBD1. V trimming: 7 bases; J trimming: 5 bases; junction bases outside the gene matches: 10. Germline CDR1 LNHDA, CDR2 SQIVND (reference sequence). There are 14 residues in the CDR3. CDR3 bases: TGTGCCAGTACCCGGACAGGACATAAGACTGAAGCTTTCTTT. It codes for CASTRTGHKTEAFF.

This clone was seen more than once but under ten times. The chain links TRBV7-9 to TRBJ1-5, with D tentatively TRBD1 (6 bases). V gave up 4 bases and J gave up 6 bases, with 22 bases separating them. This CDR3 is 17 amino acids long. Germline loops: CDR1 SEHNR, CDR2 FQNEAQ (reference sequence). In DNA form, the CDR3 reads TGTGCCAGCAGCTCCTCTGGAGTAGGGGGAGATGGTCAGCCCCAGCATTTT. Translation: CASSSSGVGGDGQPQHF.